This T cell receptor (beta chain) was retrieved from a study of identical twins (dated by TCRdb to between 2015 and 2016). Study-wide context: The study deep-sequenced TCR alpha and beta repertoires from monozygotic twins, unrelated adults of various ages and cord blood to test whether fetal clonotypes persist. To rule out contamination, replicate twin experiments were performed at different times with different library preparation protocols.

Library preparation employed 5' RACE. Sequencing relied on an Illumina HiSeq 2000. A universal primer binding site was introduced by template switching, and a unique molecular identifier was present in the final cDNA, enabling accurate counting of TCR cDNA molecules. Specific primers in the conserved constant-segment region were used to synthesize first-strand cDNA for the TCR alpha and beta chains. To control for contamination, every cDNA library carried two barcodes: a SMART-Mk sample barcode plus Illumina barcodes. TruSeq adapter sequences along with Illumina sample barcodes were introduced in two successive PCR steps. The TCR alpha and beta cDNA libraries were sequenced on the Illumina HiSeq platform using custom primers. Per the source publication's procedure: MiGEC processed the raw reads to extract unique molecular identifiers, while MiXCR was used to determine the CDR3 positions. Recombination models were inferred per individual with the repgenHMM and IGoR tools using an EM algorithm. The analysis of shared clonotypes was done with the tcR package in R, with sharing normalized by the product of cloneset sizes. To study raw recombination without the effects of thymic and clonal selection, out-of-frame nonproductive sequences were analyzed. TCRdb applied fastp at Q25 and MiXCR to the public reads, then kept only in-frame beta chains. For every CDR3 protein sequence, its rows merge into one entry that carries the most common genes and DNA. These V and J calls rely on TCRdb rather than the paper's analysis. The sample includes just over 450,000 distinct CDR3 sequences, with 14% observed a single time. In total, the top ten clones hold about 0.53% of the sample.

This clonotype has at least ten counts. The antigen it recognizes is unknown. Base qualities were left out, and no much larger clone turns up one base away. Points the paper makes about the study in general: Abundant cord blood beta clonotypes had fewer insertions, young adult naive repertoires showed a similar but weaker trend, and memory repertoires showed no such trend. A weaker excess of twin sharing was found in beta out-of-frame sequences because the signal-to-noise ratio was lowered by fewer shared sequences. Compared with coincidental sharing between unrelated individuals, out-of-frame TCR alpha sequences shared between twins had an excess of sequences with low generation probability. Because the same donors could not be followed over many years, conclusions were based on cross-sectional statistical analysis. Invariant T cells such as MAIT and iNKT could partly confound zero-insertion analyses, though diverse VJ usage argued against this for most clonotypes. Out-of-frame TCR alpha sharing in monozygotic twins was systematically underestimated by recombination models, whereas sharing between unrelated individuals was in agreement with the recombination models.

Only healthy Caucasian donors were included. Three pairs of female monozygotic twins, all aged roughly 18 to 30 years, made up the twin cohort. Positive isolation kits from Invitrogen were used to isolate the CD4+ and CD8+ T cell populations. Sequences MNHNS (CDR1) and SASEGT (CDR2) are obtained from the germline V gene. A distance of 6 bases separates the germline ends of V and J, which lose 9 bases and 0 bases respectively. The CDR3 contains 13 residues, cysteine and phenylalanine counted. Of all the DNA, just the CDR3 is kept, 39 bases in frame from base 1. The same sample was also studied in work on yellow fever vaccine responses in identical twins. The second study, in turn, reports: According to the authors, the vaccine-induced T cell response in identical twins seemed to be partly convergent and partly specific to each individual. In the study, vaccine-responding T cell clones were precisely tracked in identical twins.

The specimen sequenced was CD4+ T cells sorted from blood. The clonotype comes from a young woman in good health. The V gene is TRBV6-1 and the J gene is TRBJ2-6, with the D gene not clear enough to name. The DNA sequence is TGTGCCAGTAAGAGCTCTGGGGCCAACGTCCTGACTTTC. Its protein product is CASKSSGANVLTF.